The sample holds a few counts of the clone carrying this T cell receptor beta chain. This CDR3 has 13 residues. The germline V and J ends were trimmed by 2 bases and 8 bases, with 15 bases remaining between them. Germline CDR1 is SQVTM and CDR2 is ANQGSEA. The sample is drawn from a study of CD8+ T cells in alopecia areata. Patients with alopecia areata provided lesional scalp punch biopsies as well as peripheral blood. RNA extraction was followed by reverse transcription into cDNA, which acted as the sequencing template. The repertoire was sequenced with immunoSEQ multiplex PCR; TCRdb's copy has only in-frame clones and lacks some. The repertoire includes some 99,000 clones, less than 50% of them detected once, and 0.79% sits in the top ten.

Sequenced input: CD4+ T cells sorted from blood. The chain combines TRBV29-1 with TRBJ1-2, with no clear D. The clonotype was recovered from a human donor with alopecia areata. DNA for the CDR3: TGCAGCGTTGAATTAGTTTTGGGGAACGGCTACACCTTC. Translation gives CSVELVLGNGYTF.